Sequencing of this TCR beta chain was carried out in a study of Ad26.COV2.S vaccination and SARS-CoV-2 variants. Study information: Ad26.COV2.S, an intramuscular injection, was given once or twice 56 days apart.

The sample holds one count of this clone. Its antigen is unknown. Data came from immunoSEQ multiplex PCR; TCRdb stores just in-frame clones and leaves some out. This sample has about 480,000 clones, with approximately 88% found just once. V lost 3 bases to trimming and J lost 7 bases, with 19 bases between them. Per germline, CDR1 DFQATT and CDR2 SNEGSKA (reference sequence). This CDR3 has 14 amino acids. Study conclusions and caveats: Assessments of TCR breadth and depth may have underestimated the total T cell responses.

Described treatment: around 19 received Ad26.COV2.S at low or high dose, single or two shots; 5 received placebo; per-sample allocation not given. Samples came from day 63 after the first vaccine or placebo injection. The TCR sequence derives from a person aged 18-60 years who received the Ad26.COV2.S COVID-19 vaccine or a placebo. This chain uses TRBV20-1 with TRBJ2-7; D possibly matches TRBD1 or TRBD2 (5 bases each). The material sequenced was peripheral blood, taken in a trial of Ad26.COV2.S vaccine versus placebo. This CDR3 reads CSASGDRDRKEQYF. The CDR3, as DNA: TGCAGTGCTAGTGGGGACCGGGACCGTAAAGAGCAGTACTTC.